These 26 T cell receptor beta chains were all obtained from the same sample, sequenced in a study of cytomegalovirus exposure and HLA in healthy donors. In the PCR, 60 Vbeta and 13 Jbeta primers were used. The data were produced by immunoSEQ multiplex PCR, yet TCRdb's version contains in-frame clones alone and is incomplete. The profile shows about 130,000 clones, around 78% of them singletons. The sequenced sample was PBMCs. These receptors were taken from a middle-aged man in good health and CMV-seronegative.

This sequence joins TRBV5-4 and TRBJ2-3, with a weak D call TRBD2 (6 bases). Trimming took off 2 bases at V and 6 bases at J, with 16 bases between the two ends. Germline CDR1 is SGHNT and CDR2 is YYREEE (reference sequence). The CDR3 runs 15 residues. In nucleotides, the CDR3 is TGTGCCAGCAGCTTTGGTTCTTCAGGGACTGATACGCAGTATTTT. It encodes CASSFGSSGTDTQYF.

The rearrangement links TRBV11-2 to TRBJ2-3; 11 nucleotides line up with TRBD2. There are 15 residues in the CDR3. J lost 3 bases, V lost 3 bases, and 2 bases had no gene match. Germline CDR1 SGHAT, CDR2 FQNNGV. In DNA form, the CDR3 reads TGTGCCAGCAGCTTTAGCGGGGGGGGGACAGATACGCAGTATTTT. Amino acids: CASSFSGGGTDTQYF.

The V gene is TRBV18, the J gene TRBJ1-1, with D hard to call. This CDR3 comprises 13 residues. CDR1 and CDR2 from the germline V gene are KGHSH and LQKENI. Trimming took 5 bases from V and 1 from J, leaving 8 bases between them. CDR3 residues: CASSSAKNTEAFF. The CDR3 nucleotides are TGTGCCAGCTCATCCGCGAAGAACACTGAAGCTTTCTTT.

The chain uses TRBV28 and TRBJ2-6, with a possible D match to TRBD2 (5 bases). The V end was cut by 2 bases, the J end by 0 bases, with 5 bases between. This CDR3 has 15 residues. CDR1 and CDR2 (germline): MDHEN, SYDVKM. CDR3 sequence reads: CASSLEGSGANVLTF. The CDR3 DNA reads TGTGCCAGCAGTTTAGAGGGCTCTGGGGCCAACGTCCTGACTTTC.

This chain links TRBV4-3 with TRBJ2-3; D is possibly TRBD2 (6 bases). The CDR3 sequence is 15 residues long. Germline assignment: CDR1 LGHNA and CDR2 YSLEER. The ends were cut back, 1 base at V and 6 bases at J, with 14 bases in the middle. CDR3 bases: TGCGCCAGCAGCCAAGCGGGGCCCCGGGGGGATACGCAGTATTTT. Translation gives CASSQAGPRGDTQYF.

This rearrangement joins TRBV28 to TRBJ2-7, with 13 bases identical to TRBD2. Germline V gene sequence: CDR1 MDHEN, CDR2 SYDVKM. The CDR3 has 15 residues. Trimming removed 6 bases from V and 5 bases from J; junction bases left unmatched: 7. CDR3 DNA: TGTGCCAGCAGGCTGAGGACTAGCGGGGGCCACGAGCAGTACGTC. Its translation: CASRLRTSGGHEQYV.

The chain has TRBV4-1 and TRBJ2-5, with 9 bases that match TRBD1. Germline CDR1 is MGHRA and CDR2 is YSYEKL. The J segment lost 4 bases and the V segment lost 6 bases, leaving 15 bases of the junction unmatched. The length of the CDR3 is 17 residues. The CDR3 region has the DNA TGCGCCAGCAGAGGGGGGACAGGGACAGCCCATGGAGAGACCCAGTACTTC. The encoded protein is CASRGGTGTAHGETQYF.

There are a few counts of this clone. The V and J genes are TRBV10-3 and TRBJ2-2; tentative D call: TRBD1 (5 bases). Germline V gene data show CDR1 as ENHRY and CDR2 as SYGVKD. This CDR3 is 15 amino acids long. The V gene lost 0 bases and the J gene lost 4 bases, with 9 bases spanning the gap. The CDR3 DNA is TGTGCCATCAGTGAGTCCGACAGCCGCACCGGGGAGCTGTTTTTT. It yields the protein CAISESDSRTGELFF.

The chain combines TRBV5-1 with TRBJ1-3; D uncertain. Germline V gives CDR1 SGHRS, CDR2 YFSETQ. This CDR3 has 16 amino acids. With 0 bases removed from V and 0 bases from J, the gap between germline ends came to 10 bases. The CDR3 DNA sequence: TGCGCCAGCAGCTTGGGAGGCGGTAACTCTGGAAACACCATATATTTT. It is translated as CASSLGGGNSGNTIYF.

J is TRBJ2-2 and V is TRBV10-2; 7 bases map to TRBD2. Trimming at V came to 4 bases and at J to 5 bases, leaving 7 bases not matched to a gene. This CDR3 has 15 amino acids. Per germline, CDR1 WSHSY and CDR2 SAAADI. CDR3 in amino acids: CASSGEAGFTGELFF. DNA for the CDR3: TGCGCCAGCAGTGGGGAAGCGGGGTTTACCGGGGAGCTGTTTTTT.

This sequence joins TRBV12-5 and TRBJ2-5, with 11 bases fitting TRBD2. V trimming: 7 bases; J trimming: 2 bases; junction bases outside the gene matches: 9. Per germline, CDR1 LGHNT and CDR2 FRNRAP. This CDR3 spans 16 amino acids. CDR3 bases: TGTGCTAGTGCCCCACCCGCTAGCGGGGGGCAAGAGACCCAGTACTTC. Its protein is CASAPPASGGQETQYF.

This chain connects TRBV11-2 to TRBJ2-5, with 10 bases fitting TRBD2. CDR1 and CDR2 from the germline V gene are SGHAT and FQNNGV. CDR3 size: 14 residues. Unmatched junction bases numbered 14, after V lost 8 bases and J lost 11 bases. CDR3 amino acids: CASSPLAGAKEQYF. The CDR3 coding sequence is TGTGCCAGCTCCCCCCTAGCGGGGGCGAAAGAGCAGTACTTC.

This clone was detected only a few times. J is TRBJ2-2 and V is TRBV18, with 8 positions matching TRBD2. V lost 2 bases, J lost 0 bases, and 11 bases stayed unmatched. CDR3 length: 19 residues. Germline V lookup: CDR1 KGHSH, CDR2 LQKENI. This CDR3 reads CASSPDSLAGLANTGELFF. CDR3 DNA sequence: TGTGCCAGCTCACCAGATTCGCTAGCGGGTCTCGCGAACACCGGGGAGCTGTTTTTT.

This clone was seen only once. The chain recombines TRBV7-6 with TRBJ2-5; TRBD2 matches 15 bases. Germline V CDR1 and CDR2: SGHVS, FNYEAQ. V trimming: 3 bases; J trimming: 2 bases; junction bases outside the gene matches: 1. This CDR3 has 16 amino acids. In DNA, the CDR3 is TGTGCCAGCAGCTTTGGGACTAGCGGGAGGCAAGAGACCCAGTACTTC. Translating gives CASSFGTSGRQETQYF.

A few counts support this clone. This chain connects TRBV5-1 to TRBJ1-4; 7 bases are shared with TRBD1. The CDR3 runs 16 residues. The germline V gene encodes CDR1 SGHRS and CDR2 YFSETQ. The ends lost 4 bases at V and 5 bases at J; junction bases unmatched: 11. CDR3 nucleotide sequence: TGCGCCAGCAGCGTGGAAAGACAGGGTGCGAATGAAAAACTGTTTTTT. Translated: CASSVERQGANEKLFF.

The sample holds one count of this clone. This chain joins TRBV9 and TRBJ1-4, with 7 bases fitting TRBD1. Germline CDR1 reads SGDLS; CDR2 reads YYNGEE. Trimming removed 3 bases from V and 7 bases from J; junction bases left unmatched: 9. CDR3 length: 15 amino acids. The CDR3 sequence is CASSASGGRGEKLFF. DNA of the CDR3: TGTGCCAGCAGCGCTTCAGGGGGTCGCGGTGAAAAACTGTTTTTT.

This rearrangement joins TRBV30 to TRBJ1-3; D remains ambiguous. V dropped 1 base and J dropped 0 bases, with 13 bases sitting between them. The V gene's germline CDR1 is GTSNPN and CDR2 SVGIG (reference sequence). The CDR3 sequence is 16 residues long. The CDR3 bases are TGTGCCTGGAGTGGCCCTCCCTGGAGCTCTGGAAACACCATATATTTT. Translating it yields CAWSGPPWSSGNTIYF.

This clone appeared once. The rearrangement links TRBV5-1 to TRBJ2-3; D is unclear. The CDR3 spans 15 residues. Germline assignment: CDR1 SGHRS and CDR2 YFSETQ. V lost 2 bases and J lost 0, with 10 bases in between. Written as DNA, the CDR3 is TGCGCCAGCAGCTTAGGAGTTCCTAGCACAGATACGCAGTATTTT. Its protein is CASSLGVPSTDTQYF.

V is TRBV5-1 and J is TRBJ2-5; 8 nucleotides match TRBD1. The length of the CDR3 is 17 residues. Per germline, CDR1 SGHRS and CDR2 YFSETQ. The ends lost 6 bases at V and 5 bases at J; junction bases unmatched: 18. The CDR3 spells CASTSLPWTGRLETQYF. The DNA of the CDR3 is TGCGCCAGCACTTCCCTCCCATGGACAGGGCGGTTGGAGACCCAGTACTTC.

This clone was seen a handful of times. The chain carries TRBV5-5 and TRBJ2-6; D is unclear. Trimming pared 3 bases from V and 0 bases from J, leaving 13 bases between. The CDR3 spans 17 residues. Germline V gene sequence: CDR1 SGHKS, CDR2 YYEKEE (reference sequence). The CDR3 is CASSYLLRGSGANVLTF. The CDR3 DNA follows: TGTGCCAGCAGCTATCTTCTCCGAGGCTCTGGGGCCAACGTCCTGACTTTC.

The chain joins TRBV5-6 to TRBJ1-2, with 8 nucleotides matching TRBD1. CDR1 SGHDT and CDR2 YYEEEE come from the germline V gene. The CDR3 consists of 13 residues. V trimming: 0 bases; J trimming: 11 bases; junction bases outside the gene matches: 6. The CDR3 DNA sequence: TGTGCCAGCAGCTTGGCCCAGGGGGCGGGATACACCTTC. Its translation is CASSLAQGAGYTF.

The CDR3: CATSRDLQNYGYTF. CDR3 coding DNA: TGTGCCACCAGCAGAGATTTACAGAACTATGGCTACACCTTC. The chain combines TRBV15 with TRBJ1-2; no definite D call. Trimming left V 0 bases short and J 2 bases short, with 7 bases between. This CDR3 comprises 14 residues. In germline, CDR1 is LNHNV, CDR2 YYDKDF (reference sequence).

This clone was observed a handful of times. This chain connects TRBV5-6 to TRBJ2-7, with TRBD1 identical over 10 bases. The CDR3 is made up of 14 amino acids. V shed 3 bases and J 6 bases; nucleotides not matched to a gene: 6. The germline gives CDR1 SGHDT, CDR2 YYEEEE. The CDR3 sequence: CASSSPGQGFEQYV. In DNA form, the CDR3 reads TGTGCCAGCAGCTCGCCGGGACAGGGGTTCGAGCAGTACGTC.

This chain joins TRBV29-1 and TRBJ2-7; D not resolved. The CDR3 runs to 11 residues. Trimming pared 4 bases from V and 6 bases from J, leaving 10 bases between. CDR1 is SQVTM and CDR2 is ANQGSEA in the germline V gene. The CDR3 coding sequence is TGCAGCGTTGCCTCTGAGGCCGAGCAGTACTTC. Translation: CSVASEAEQYF.

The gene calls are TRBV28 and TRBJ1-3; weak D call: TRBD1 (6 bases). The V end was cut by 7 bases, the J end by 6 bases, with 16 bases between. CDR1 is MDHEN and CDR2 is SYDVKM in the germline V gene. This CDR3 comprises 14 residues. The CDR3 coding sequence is TGTGCCAGCACTTCAGGAGACAGGATAAACACCATATATTTT. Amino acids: CASTSGDRINTIYF.

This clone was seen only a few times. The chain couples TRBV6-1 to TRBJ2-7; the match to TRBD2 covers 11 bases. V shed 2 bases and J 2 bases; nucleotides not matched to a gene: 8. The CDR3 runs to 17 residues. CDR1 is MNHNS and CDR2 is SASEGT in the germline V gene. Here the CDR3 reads CASSELLTSGDTYEQYV. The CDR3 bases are TGTGCCAGCAGTGAACTATTGACTAGCGGGGACACCTACGAGCAGTACGTC.